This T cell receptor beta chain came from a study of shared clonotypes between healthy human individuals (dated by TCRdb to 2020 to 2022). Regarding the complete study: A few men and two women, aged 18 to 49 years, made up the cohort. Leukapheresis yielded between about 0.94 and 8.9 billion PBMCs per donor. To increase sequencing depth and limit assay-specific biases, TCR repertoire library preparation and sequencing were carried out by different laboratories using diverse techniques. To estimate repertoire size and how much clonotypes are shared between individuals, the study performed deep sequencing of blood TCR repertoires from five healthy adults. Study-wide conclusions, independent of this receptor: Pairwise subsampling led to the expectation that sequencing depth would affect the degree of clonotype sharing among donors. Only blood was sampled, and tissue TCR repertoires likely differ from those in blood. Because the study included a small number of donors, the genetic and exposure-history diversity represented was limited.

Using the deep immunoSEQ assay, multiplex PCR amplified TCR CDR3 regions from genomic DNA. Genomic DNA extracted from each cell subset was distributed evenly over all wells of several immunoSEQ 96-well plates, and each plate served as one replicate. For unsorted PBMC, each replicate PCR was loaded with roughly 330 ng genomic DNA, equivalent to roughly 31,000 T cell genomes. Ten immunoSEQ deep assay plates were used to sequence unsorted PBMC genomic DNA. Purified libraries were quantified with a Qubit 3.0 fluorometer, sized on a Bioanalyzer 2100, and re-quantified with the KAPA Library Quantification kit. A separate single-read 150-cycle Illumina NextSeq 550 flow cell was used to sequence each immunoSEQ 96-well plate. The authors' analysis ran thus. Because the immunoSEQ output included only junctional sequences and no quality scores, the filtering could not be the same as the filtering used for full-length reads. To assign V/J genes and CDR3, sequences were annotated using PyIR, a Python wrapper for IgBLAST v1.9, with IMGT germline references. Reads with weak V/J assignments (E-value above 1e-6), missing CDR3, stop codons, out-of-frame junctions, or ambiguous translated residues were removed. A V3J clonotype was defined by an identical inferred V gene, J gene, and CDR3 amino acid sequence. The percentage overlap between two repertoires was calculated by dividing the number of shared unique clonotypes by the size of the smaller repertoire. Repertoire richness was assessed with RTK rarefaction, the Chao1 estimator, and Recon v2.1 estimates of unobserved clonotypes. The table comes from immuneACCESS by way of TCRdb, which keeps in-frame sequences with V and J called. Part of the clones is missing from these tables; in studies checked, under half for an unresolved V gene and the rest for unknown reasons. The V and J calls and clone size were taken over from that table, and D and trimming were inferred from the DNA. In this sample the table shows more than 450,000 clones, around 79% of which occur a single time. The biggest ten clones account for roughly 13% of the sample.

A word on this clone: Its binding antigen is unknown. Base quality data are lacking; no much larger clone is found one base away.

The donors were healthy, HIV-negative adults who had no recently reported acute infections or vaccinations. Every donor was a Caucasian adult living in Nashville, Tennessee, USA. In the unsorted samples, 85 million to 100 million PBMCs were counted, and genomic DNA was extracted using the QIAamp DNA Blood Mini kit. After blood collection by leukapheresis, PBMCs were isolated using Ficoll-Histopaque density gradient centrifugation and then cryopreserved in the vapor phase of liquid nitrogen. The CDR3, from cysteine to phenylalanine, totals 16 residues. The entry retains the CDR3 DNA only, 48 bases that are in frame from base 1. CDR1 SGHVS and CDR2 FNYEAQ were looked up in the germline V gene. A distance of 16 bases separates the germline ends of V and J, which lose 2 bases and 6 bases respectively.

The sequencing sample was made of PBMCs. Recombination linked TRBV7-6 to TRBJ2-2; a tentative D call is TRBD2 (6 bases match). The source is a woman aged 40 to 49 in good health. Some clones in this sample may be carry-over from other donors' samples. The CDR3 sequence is CASSLPGGPGSGELFF. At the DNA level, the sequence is TGTGCCAGCAGCTTACCCGGGGGACCAGGTTCCGGGGAGCTGTTTTTT.